These 13 T cell receptor beta chains came from one sample sequenced in a study of T cell responses to AZD1222 COVID-19 vaccine. Repertoires were generated with immunoSEQ multiplex PCR, while TCRdb's copy carries only in-frame clones and drops some. This table has 75,000 to 95,000 clones, about 88% appearing once. Sequences were derived from peripheral blood, sampled on day 0 of AZD1222 vaccination. The receptors originated from an adult in good health.

The V and J genes are TRBV7-3 and TRBJ2-3, with 9 bases aligning to TRBD2. This CDR3 region has 16 residues. The germline V gene has CDR1 SGHTA and CDR2 FQGTGA. V shed 1 base, J shed 0 bases, and the junction held 2 bases outside the gene matches. The CDR3 is CASSLRGTSSTDTQYF. The CDR3 nucleotides are TGTGCCAGCAGCTTAAGAGGGACTAGCAGCACAGATACGCAGTATTTT.

V gene TRBV15 combines with J gene TRBJ1-3; D might be TRBD1 (6 bases). V dropped 0 bases and J dropped 2 bases, with 14 bases sitting between them. Germline V CDR1 and CDR2: LNHNV, YYDKDF (reference sequence). The CDR3 contains 17 residues. The CDR3, as DNA: TGTGCCACCAGCAGAGATCAGGGGCGAGGTACTGGAAACACCATATATTTT. Encoded protein: CATSRDQGRGTGNTIYF.

The chain has TRBV12-5 and TRBJ2-3, with 10 nucleotides matching TRBD2. Germline values: CDR1 LGHNT, CDR2 FRNRAP. V gave up 0 bases and J gave up 4 bases; unmatched junction bases: 4. This CDR3 is 16 amino acids long. CDR3 sequence reads: CASGLVKRGGADTQYF. The DNA of the CDR3 is TGTGCTAGTGGTTTGGTAAAGCGGGGGGGCGCAGATACGCAGTATTTT.

The chain recombines TRBV6-1 with TRBJ2-5; 8 bases line up with TRBD1. The CDR3 runs to 16 residues. CDR1 and CDR2 (germline): MNHNS, SASEGT. J was trimmed by 5 bases and V by 1 base; bases with no gene match: 9. The CDR3, as DNA: TGTGCCAGCAGTGAAGGGACAGGGAGGTTTCACGAGACCCAGTACTTC. This encodes CASSEGTGRFHETQYF.

This sequence joins TRBV12-3 or TRBV12-4 and TRBJ1-1; no clear D. V gave up 3 bases and J gave up 0 bases, with 5 bases separating them. The CDR3 sequence is 13 residues long. The CDR3 here is CASSFGMNTEAFF. The CDR3 coding sequence is TGTGCCAGCAGTTTCGGCATGAACACTGAAGCTTTCTTT.

The rearrangement joins TRBV7-8 to TRBJ1-3; D is perhaps TRBD1 (5 bases). The CDR3 is 15 amino acids. Germline-derived CDR1 and CDR2 are SGHVS and FQNEAQ. Trimming pared 5 bases from V and 2 bases from J, leaving 13 bases between. CDR3: CASSLSTVAGNTIYF. CDR3 nucleotide sequence: TGTGCCAGCAGCCTCTCGACAGTTGCTGGAAACACCATATATTTT. The full variable domain, completed using reference TRBV7-8 and TRBJ1-3, is GAGVSQSPRYKVAKRGQDVALRCDPISGHVSLFWYQQALGQGPEFLTYFQNEAQLDKSGLPSDRFFAERPEGSVSTLKIQRTQQEDSAVYLCASSLSTVAGNTIYFGEGSWLTVV.

The chain employs TRBV4-1 and TRBJ1-4; 12 bases map to TRBD1. CDR3 length: 18 residues. Germline CDR1 is MGHRA and CDR2 is YSYEKL. With V trimmed by 1 base and J by 3 bases, 6 bases remained unmatched. The CDR3 spells CASSQAPGQGAANEKLFF. As DNA, the CDR3 is TGCGCCAGCAGCCAAGCGCCGGGACAGGGGGCTGCTAATGAAAAACTGTTTTTT.

The chain joins TRBV6-6 to TRBJ2-5; TRBD2 agrees at 10 bases. The CDR3 sequence is 19 residues long. With 5 bases clipped from V and 2 bases from J, the junction kept 17 bases outside the gene matches. The germline V gene encodes CDR1 MNHNY and CDR2 SVGAGI (reference sequence). CDR3 region: CASSPPNSTSGLIQETQYF. DNA for the CDR3: TGTGCCAGCAGTCCTCCGAATTCGACTAGCGGGCTGATACAAGAGACCCAGTACTTC.

J is TRBJ2-2 and V is TRBV27; TRBD2 aligns across 9 bases. The CDR3 is made up of 16 amino acids. The germline V gene has CDR1 MNHEY and CDR2 SMNVEV (reference sequence). V trimming: 8 bases; J trimming: 5 bases; junction bases outside the gene matches: 12. DNA of the CDR3: TGTGCCAGCCAGTCTCGCGGGAGGGCCCTGACCGGGGAGCTGTTTTTT. Its translation: CASQSRGRALTGELFF.

The chain uses TRBV10-3 and TRBJ2-3; D uncertain. V lost 6 bases to trimming and J lost 2 bases, with 12 bases between them. The germline gives CDR1 ENHRY, CDR2 SYGVKD. The CDR3 spans 14 residues. CDR3 coding DNA: TGTGCCATCAGCTTGAAGGCCGACACAGATACGCAGTATTTT. Translated: CAISLKADTDTQYF.

The V call is TRBV5-1, the J call TRBJ2-2; either TRBD1 or TRBD2 may supply D (5 bases each). Germline V gene data show CDR1 as SGHRS and CDR2 as YFSETQ. Trimming pared 1 base from V and 9 bases from J, leaving 19 bases between. This CDR3 region has 16 residues. The CDR3 region is CASSLLDGTGIRELFF. In nucleotides, the CDR3 is TGCGCCAGCAGCTTGCTCGACGGGACCGGGATACGGGAGCTGTTTTTT.

A single count supports this clone. The genes are TRBV2 and TRBJ1-5; maybe TRBD1 (5 bases). From germline, CDR1 is SNHLY and CDR2 FYNNEI. This CDR3 has 16 residues. Trimming shortened V by 5 bases and J by 0 bases, and 14 bases separated the two germline ends. The CDR3 DNA reads as TGTGCCAGCAGTTACTCCGACAGTTTTAGCAATCAGCCCCAGCATTTT. This sequence encodes CASSYSDSFSNQPQHF.

The chain employs TRBV7-2 and TRBJ2-7; 11 nucleotides agree with TRBD2. This CDR3 has 17 amino acids. The germline gives CDR1 SGHTA, CDR2 FQGNSA. After removal of 3 bases from V and 2 bases from J, the junction contained 9 bases not matched to a gene. The DNA for the CDR3 is TGTGCCAGCAGCTTGGTTAGCGGGAGGGGGTCTCCCTACGAGCAGTACTTC. Translation gives CASSLVSGRGSPYEQYF.